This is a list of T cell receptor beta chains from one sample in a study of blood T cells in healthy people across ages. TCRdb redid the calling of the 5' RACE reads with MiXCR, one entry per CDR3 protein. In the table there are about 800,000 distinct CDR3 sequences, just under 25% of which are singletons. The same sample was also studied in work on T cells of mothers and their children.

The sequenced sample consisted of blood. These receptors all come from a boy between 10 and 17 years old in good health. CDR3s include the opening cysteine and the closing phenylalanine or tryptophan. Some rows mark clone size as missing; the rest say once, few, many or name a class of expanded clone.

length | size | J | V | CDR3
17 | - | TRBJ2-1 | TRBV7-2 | CASSLARTSGAHNWEFF
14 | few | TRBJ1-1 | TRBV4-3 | CASSQDWTNTEAFF
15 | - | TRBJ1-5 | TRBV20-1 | CSASLTGGAVQPQHF
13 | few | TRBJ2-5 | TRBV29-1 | CSVAQVTEVGQYF
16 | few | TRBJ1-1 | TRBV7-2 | CASSLAYSGLNTEAFF
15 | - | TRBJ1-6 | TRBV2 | CASTLTGTGNSPLHF
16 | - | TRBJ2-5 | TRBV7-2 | CASSRGWTGTRETQYF
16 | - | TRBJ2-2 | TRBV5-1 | CASSLGAHMGTGELFF
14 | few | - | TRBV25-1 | CASSEPGQGHEQYF
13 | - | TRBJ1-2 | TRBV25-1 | CASSEVGASGYTF
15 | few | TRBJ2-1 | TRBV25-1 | CASRGGGASYNEQFF
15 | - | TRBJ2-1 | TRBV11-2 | CASSLVLAGAGEQFF
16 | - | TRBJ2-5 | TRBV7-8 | CASSLFPTPGEETQYF
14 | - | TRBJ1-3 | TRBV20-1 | CSALDRGRGNTIYF
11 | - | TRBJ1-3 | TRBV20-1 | CSARGGNTIYF
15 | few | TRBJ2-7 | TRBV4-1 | CASSQEEGARHEQYF
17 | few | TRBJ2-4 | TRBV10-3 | CAISESPSGIAKNIQYF
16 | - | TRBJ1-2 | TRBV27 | CASSSPGQGVLGGYTF
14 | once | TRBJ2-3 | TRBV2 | CASSVAGTADTQYF
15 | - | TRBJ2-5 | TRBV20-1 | CSASTSGRYQETQYF
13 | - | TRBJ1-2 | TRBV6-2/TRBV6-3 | CASSDSFTAGYTF
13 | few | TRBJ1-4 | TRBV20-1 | CSADRDRDEKLFF
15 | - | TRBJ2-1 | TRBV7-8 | CASSIAGTHYNEQFF
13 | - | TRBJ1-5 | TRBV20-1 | CSASGQVAQPQHF
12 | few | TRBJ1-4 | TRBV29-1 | CSVARGSEKLFF
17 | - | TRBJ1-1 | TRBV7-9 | CASSLGQGRPMNTEAFF
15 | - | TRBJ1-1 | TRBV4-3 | CASSQDWTGDTEAFF
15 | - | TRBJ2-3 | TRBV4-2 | CASSPGPGGTDTQYF
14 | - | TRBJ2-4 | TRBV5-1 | CASRPIAGVNIQYF
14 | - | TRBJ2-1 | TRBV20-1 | CSAMDTLGGYEQFF
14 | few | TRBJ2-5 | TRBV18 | CASSPQRQQETQYF
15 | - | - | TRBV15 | CATSPRGQGGNEQFF
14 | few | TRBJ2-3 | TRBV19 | CASSMDRGADTQYF
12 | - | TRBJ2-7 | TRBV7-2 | CASSLDVGADKF
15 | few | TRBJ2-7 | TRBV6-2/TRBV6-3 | CASRNRQSSPYEQYF
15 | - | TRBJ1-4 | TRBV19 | CASSARWEYNEKLFF
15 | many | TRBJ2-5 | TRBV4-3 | CASSQVAGVGETQYF
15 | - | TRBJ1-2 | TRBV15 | CATSGGHRDLEGYTF
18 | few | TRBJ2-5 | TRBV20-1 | CSARPWGPLGGEGETQYF
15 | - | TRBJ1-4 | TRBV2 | CASRFTDSRNEKLFF
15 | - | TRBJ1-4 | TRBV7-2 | CASGARQGPIEKLFF
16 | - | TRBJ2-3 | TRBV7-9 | CASSLLSGRGSDTQYF
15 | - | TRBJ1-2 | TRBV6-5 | CASSPAAQGNYGYTF
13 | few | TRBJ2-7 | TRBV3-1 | CASSPPTGWEQYF
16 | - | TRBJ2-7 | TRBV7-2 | CASSQRGQGGAYEQYF
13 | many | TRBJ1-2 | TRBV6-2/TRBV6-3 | CASSYIQGSGYTF
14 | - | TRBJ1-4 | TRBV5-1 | CASRAGATNEKLFF
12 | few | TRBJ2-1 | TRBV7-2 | CASSQGGVEQFF
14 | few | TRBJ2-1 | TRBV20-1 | CSARDLAGLNEQFF
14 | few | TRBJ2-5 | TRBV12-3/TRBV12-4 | CASSSTGSPETQYF
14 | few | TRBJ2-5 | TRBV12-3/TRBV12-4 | CASSFTGNGETQYF
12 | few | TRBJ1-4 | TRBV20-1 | CSARRPNEKLFF